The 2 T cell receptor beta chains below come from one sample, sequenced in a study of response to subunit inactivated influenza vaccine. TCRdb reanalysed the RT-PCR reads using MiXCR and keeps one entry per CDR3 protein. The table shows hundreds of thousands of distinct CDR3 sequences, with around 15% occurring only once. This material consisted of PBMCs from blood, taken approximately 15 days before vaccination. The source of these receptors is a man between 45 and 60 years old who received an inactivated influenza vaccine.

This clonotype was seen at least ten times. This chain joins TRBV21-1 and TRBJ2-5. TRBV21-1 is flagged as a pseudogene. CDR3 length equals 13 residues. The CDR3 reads CASSKRRQETQYF. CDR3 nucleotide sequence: TGTGCCAGCAGCAAGAGGAGACAAGAGACCCAGTACTTC.

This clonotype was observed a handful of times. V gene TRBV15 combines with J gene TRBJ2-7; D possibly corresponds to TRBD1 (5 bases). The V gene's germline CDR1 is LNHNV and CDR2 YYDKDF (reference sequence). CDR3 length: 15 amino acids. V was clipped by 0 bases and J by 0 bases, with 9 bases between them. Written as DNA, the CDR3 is TGTGCCACCAGCAGAGAAGCCAGGGTCTCCTACGAGCAGTACTTC. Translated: CATSREARVSYEQYF.